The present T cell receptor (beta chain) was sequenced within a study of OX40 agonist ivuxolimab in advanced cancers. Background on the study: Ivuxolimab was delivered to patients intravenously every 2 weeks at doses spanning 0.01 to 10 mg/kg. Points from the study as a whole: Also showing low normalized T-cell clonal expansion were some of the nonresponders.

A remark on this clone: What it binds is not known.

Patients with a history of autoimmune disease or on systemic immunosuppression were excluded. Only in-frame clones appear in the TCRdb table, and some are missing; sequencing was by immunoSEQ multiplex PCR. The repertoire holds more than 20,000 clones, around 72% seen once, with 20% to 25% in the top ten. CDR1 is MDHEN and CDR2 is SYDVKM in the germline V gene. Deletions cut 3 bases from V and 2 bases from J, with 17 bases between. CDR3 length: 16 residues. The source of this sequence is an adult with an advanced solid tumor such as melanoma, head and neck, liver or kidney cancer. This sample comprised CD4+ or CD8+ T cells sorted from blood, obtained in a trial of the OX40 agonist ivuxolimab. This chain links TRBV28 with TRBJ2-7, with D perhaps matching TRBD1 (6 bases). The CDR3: CASSFLPGTGPYEQYF. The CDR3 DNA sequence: TGTGCCAGCAGTTTCTTGCCCGGAACAGGGCCCTACGAGCAGTACTTC.